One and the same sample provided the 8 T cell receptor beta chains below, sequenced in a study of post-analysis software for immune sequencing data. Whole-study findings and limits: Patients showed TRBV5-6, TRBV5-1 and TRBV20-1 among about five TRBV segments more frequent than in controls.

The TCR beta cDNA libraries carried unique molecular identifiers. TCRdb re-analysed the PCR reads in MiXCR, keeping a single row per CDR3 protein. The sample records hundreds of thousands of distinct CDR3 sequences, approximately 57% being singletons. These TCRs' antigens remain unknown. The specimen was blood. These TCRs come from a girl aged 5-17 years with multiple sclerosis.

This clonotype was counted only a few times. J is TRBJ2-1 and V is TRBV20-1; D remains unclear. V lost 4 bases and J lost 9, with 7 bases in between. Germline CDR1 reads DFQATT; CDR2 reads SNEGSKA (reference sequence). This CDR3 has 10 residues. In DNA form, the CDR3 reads TGCAGTGCTACCGGGCGTGAGCAGTTCTTC. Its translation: CSATGREQFF.

The chain's CDR3 is CASSYVSSYNEQFF. Written as DNA, the CDR3 is TGTGCCAGCAGTTACGTAAGCTCCTACAATGAGCAGTTCTTC. The chain recombines TRBV25-1 with TRBJ2-1; D uncertain. The CDR3 is 14 residues long. In germline, CDR1 is MGHDK, CDR2 SYGVNS. V was clipped by 5 bases and J by 0 bases, with 8 bases between them.

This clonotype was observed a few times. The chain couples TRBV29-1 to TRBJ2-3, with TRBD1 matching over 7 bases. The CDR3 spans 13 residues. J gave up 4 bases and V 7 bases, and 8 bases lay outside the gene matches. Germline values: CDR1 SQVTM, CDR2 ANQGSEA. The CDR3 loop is CSATGFMPDTQYF. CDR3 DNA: TGCAGCGCGACAGGGTTTATGCCAGATACGCAGTATTTT.

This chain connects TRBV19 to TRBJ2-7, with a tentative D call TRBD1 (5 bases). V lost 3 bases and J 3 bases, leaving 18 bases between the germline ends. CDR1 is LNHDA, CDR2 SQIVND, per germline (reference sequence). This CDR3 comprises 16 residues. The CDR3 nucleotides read TGTGCCAGTAGTATCGGACACGCTCTAAGGGGCTACGAGCAGTACTTC. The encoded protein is CASSIGHALRGYEQYF.

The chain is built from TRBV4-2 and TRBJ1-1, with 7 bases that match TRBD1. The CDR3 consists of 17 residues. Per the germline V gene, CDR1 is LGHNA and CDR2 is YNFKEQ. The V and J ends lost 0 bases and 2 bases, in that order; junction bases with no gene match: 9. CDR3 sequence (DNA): TGTGCCAGCAGCCAAGATCCTCTGACAGGGCCTAACACTGAAGCTTTCTTT. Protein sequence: CASSQDPLTGPNTEAFF.

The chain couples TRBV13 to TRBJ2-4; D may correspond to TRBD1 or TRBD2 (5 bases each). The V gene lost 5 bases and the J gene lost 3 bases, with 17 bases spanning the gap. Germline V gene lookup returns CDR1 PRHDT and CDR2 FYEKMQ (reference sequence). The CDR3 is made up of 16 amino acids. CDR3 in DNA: TGTGCCAGCAGCACCCGGGACGGAGTAAACAAAAACATTCAGTACTTC. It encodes CASSTRDGVNKNIQYF.

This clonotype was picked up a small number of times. The CDR3 loop reads CSAPLAGGGETQYF. CDR3 DNA: TGCAGTGCCCCCCTAGCGGGAGGTGGAGAGACCCAGTACTTC. V usage is TRBV20-1 and J usage is TRBJ2-5; 11 positions agree with TRBD2. The junction had 7 bases not matched to a gene; V was cut back by 6 bases and J by 4 bases. The CDR3 loop spans 14 amino acids. Germline V gene data show CDR1 as DFQATT and CDR2 as SNEGSKA (reference sequence).

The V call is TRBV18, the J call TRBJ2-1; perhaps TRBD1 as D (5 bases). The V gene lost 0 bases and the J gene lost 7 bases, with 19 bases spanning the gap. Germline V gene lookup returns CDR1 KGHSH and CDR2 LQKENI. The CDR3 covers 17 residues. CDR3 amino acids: CASSPPIWGMIRNEQFF. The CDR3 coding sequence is TGTGCCAGCTCACCACCTATATGGGGCATGATTAGGAATGAGCAGTTCTTC.